This T cell receptor (beta chain) was identified during a study of cytomegalovirus exposure and HLA in healthy donors. Study-level findings and limits: Analysis performed later showed TCR beta chains linked to HLA being more clonally expanded than equally common others.

The CDR3 spans 14 residues. Germline V gene lookup returns CDR1 SNHLY and CDR2 FYNNEI. The trim removed 8 bases at V and 2 bases at J, leaving 7 bases unmatched. Remarks on this clone: Its matching antigen is unknown.

The PCR made use of 60 Vbeta and 13 Jbeta primers. Assay: immunoSEQ multiplex PCR; the TCRdb copy retains only in-frame clones and omits some. The data show about 89,000 clones, 65% to 80% seen once. The sequence came from a man aged 25 to 45 in good health and CMV-seronegative. The chain combines TRBV2 with TRBJ2-3, with 7 nucleotides matching TRBD1. Material for sequencing was PBMCs. The DNA for the CDR3 is TGTGCCAGCGCAAAGGGGACAGTCACAGATACGCAGTATTTT. Translation gives CASAKGTVTDTQYF.